This entry is about one T cell receptor beta chain. Its antigen is still unknown. These data come from a study of T cell responses to AZD1222 COVID-19 vaccine. Study in general: Pooled in the analysis were second doses at about 4 or about 12 weeks. General study findings and limits: Targeting of unmutated variant regions was reportedly seen in nearly half of spike-specific TCRs.

Profiled with immunoSEQ multiplex PCR; TCRdb holds only in-frame clones, not every one. The sample carries 150,000 to 200,000 clones, 85% to 95% recorded once. Germline V gene lookup returns CDR1 MRHNA and CDR2 SNTAGT. CDR3 length: 17 residues. V was shortened by 5 bases and J by 0 bases, with 19 bases between the two germline ends. The V call is TRBV6-4, the J call TRBJ1-2, with TRBD1 as a possible D gene (6 bases). This sequence originates from an adult in good health. The source was peripheral blood, collected on day 0 of AZD1222 vaccination. CDR3 bases: TGTGCCAGCAGTTCCCCAGACGAGGAGGGGGCTAACTATGGCTACACCTTC. This gives the protein CASSSPDEEGANYGYTF.